The clone carrying this T cell receptor (beta chain) showed up many times. The read terminates 3 residues before the CDR3 end, so the remaining end is supplied by the germline J gene. In germline, CDR1 is DFQATT, CDR2 SNEGSKA (reference sequence). The CDR3 contains 14 residues. This record comes from a study of T cell clonality in common variable immunodeficiency. Repertoires were generated with immunoSEQ multiplex PCR, while TCRdb's copy carries only in-frame clones and drops some. The table lists tens of thousands of clones, with no singletons. The sequence derives from a person between 18 and 70 years old in good health. The chain couples TRBV20-1 to TRBJ2-2; maybe TRBD2 (5 bases). The sequenced material came from peripheral blood mononuclear cells. This CDR3 reads CSASRGQTREKLFF. The part of the CDR3 DNA that was read is TGCAGTGCTAGCAGAGGTCAAACTAGGGAAAAG.